The source of this T cell receptor beta chain is a study of cytomegalovirus exposure and HLA in healthy donors. Study context: As an earlier analysis found, about 179 million T cells yielded 117 million unique TCR beta sequences. Roughly 89 million unique TCR sequences came from HLA-typed donors in an early release.

In the PCR, 60 Vbeta and 13 Jbeta primers were used. Sequencing used immunoSEQ multiplex PCR; TCRdb keeps in-frame clones, though not all of them. The data show about 150,000 clones, with about 85% seen just once and 3% to 4% held by the top ten. CDR1 and CDR2 from the germline V gene are GTSNPN and SVGIG (reference sequence). V lost 7 bases and J 5 bases, leaving 20 bases between the germline ends. The CDR3 spans 14 residues. The specimen was PBMCs. The sequence derives from a human donor in good health. This chain uses TRBV30 with TRBJ2-5; D may be TRBD2 (8 bases). CDR3 DNA sequence: TGTGCCTATAGCGGGGCCCTCAGGGGGGAGACCCAGTACTTC. The encoded protein is CAYSGALRGETQYF. The variable domain in full, with the rest retrieved from reference TRBV30 and TRBJ2-5, is SQTIHQWPATLVQPVGSPLSLECTVEGTSNPNLYWYRQAAGRGLQLLFYSVGIGQISSEVPQNLSASRPQDRQFILSSKKLLLSDSGFYLCAYSGALRGETQYFGPGTRLLVL.